These 32 T cell receptor beta chains were all obtained from the same sample, sequenced in a study of cytomegalovirus exposure and HLA in healthy donors. This PCR relied on a set of 60 Vbeta primers and 13 Jbeta primers. Only in-frame clones appear in the TCRdb table, and some are missing; sequencing was by immunoSEQ multiplex PCR. The sample has about 160,000 clones; roughly 79% are singletons. Input material: PBMCs. These receptors originate from a woman between 45 and 60 years old in good health and CMV-seronegative.

This chain connects TRBV4-2 to TRBJ2-7; tentative D call: TRBD2 (5 bases). With 2 bases removed from V and 4 bases from J, the gap between germline ends came to 12 bases. CDR1 LGHNA and CDR2 YNFKEQ come from the germline V gene. There are 14 residues in the CDR3. CDR3 nucleotide sequence: TGTGCCAGCAGCCAACCCGGGAACCCTTACGAGCAGTACTTC. The encoded protein is CASSQPGNPYEQYF.

This chain links TRBV5-4 with TRBJ1-1; D not resolved. Trimming shortened V by 0 bases and J by 5 bases, and 17 bases separated the two germline ends. CDR1 is SGHNT and CDR2 is YYREEE in the germline V gene (reference sequence). CDR3 size: 16 residues. As DNA, the CDR3 is TGTGCCAGCAGCTTGGGGTTAACGGGAGGTCGAACTGAAGCTTTCTTT. This codes for CASSLGLTGGRTEAFF.

CDR3 in amino acids: CASSMGQAYEQYF. The CDR3 region has the DNA TGTGCCAGCTCTATGGGACAGGCCTACGAGCAGTACTTC. The chain links TRBV28 to TRBJ2-7, with 8 bases identical to TRBD1. CDR3 length: 13 residues. Germline V gene data show CDR1 as MDHEN and CDR2 as SYDVKM. Unmatched junction bases numbered 5, after V lost 8 bases and J lost 2 bases. Full variable domain (remainder filled in from reference TRBV28 and TRBJ2-7): DVKVTQSSRYLVKRTGEKVFLECVQDMDHENMFWYRQDPGLGLRLIYFSYDVKMKEKGDIPEGYSVSREKKERFSLILESASTNQTSMYLCASSMGQAYEQYFGPGTRLTVT.

This clone showed up just once. V is TRBV7-9 and J is TRBJ2-1; 8 bases are shared with TRBD2. Losses at the gene ends were 5 bases for V and 4 bases for J; bases not matched to a gene: 7. Germline V lookup: CDR1 SEHNR, CDR2 FQNEAQ (reference sequence). This CDR3 comprises 15 residues. Here the CDR3 reads CASSPTSDNYNEQFF. For the CDR3, the DNA is TGTGCCAGCAGCCCGACTAGCGACAATTACAATGAGCAGTTCTTC.

The chain carries TRBV27 and TRBJ2-1; TRBD2 agrees at 12 bases. The CDR3 contains 17 residues. The J segment lost 5 bases and the V segment lost 4 bases, leaving 9 bases of the junction unmatched. The germline V gene has CDR1 MNHEY and CDR2 SMNVEV (reference sequence). In DNA, the CDR3 is TGTGCCAGCAGTTCCTGGACTAGCGGGGAATCCCACAATGAGCAGTTCTTC. As protein: CASSSWTSGESHNEQFF.

This clone was picked up one time. This chain links TRBV27 with TRBJ1-6, with 9 bases identical to TRBD1. The V segment lost 3 bases and the J segment 7 bases; nucleotides outside the gene matches: 4. The germline CDR1 and CDR2 sequences are MNHEY and SMNVEV (reference sequence). The CDR3 runs to 15 residues. Written as DNA, the CDR3 is TGTGCCAGCAGTTTGCGAGACAGGGGGAATTCACCCCTCCACTTT. Translated: CASSLRDRGNSPLHF.

The chain couples TRBV10-3 to TRBJ2-3; D is perhaps TRBD2 (6 bases). Trimming removed 7 bases from V and 1 base from J, with 9 bases in between. The germline gives CDR1 ENHRY, CDR2 SYGVKD. The CDR3 totals 13 residues. CDR3 in amino acids: CAIMGTGTDTQYF. The CDR3 nucleotides are TGTGCCATCATGGGGACTGGCACAGATACGCAGTATTTT.

V and J are TRBV20-1 and TRBJ1-2; D unclear. V lost 7 bases and J 7 bases, leaving 10 bases between the germline ends. CDR1 is DFQATT, CDR2 SNEGSKA, per germline (reference sequence). The CDR3 covers 10 residues. The CDR3 loop reads CSGQEGGYTF. DNA of the CDR3: TGCAGTGGCCAGGAGGGTGGCTACACCTTC.

The chain combines TRBV5-1 with TRBJ2-2; D unclear. CDR3 length: 15 amino acids. In germline, CDR1 is SGHRS, CDR2 YFSETQ. With 7 bases removed from V and 0 bases from J, the gap between germline ends came to 13 bases. The CDR3 region is CASQLSRSNTGELFF. The CDR3 nucleotides read TGCGCCAGCCAACTTAGCCGGTCGAACACCGGGGAGCTGTTTTTT.

The rearrangement links TRBV11-2 to TRBJ1-1; possibly TRBD1 for D (6 bases). The CDR3 is 16 amino acids. Trimming left V 1 base short and J 0 bases short, with 12 bases between. CDR1 and CDR2 from the germline V gene are SGHAT and FQNNGV. CDR3 in amino acids: CASSLGQAIMNTEAFF. DNA for the CDR3: TGTGCCAGCAGCTTAGGACAGGCTATCATGAACACTGAAGCTTTCTTT.

This chain uses TRBV4-3 with TRBJ2-3; TRBD2 matches 7 bases. Trimming removed 0 bases from V and 5 bases from J; junction bases left unmatched: 11. This CDR3 spans 17 amino acids. From germline, CDR1 is LGHNA and CDR2 YSLEER. This CDR3 reads CASSQDWASGTRDTQYF. The CDR3 DNA reads as TGCGCCAGCAGCCAAGATTGGGCTAGCGGCACCAGAGATACGCAGTATTTT.

This clone has more than one count but fewer than ten. The chain joins TRBV28 to TRBJ1-3; TRBD1 might be the D (5 bases). The germline gives CDR1 MDHEN, CDR2 SYDVKM. The CDR3 covers 16 residues. The V gene lost 1 base and the J gene lost 2 bases, with 12 bases spanning the gap. The CDR3 here is CASSLYRGETGNTIYF. CDR3 DNA: TGTGCCAGCAGTTTATATCGGGGGGAGACTGGAAACACCATATATTTT.

This chain's CDR3 is CASSPTTGGGRGYTF. In DNA, the CDR3 is TGCGCCAGCAGCCCTACGACAGGGGGCGGGCGTGGCTACACCTTC. The chain joins TRBV5-1 to TRBJ1-2, with 10 bases that match TRBD1. Looked up from germline, CDR1 is SGHRS and CDR2 is YFSETQ. The J segment lost 7 bases and the V segment lost 4 bases, leaving 10 bases of the junction unmatched. CDR3 length: 15 residues.

This chain connects TRBV15 to TRBJ1-1; no definite D call. V lost 6 bases, J lost 1 base, and 12 bases lay in between. CDR1 is LNHNV and CDR2 is YYDKDF in the germline V gene (reference sequence). The CDR3 loop spans 14 amino acids. The CDR3 reads CATRTGWGNTEAFF. The CDR3 DNA sequence: TGTGCCACCAGGACGGGGTGGGGGAACACTGAAGCTTTCTTT. Based on the CDR3 plus reference TRBV15 and TRBJ1-1, the full variable domain is DAMVIQNPRYQVTQFGKPVTLSCSQTLNHNVMYWYQQKSSQAPKLLFHYYDKDFNNEADTPDNFQSRRPNTSFCFLDIRSPGLGDTAMYLCATRTGWGNTEAFFGQGTRLTVV.

The table lists this clone with a few counts. The rearrangement joins TRBV7-8 to TRBJ1-1, with a weak D call TRBD1 (6 bases). The germline V and J ends were trimmed by 4 bases and 2 bases, with 11 bases remaining between them. The CDR3 runs 14 residues. CDR1 and CDR2 from the germline V gene are SGHVS and FQNEAQ. The CDR3 loop reads CASSSWTENTEAFF. CDR3 sequence (DNA): TGTGCCAGCAGCTCCTGGACAGAAAACACTGAAGCTTTCTTT.

The rearrangement links TRBV7-2 to TRBJ1-2; 8 nucleotides match TRBD1. V shed 5 bases and J 8 bases; nucleotides not matched to a gene: 25. The CDR3 runs to 19 residues. Germline values: CDR1 SGHTA, CDR2 FQGNSA. The CDR3 protein is CASSLLSRYPGGDLRGYTF. In nucleotides, the CDR3 is TGTGCCAGCAGCCTCCTCTCAAGGTACCCAGGGGGCGATTTGAGGGGCTACACCTTC. Full variable domain (outside the CDR3, taken from reference TRBV7-2 and TRBJ1-2): GAGVSQSPSNKVTEKGKDVELRCDPISGHTALYWYRQSLGQGLEFLIYFQGNSAPDKSGLPSDRFSAERTGGSVSTLTIQRTQQEDSAVYLCASSLLSRYPGGDLRGYTFGSGTRLTVV.

The chain couples TRBV5-6 to TRBJ2-1; 7 bases fit TRBD2. The CDR3 consists of 14 residues. The V and J ends lost 0 bases and 9 bases, in that order; junction bases with no gene match: 6. CDR1 SGHDT and CDR2 YYEEEE come from the germline V gene. CDR3 sequence: CASSLGGGMSEQFF. DNA for the CDR3: TGTGCCAGCAGCTTGGGGGGGGGTATGAGTGAGCAGTTCTTC. The full variable domain, with the rest looked up from reference TRBV5-6 and TRBJ2-1, is DAGVTQSPTHLIKTRGQQVTLRCSPKSGHDTVSWYQQALGQGPQFIFQYYEEEERQRGNFPDRFSGHQFPNYSSELNVNALLLGDSALYLCASSLGGGMSEQFFGPGTRLTVL.

This clone has just one count. The chain couples TRBV5-4 to TRBJ1-3; TRBD1 is a possible D gene (5 bases). Germline lookup yields CDR1 SGHNT and CDR2 YYREEE (reference sequence). CDR3 length: 14 amino acids. Trimming removed 5 bases from V and 4 bases from J, with 13 bases in between. CDR3 sequence reads: CASRGGTAGNTIYF. The CDR3 DNA sequence: TGTGCCAGCAGGGGGGGGACCGCAGGAAACACCATATATTTT. The full variable domain, with the rest looked up from reference TRBV5-4 and TRBJ1-3, is ETGVTQSPTHLIKTRGQQVTLRCSSQSGHNTVSWYQQALGQGPQFIFQYYREEENGRGNFPPRFSGLQFPNYSSELNVNALELDDSALYLCASRGGTAGNTIYFGEGSWLTVV.

This chain uses TRBV6-5 with TRBJ2-7; 9 bases map to TRBD1. The V and J ends lost 6 bases and 0 bases, in that order; junction bases with no gene match: 3. The V gene's germline CDR1 is MNHEY and CDR2 SVGAGI. The CDR3 sequence is 14 residues long. CDR3 nucleotides: TGTGCCAGCAGACGGGACAGGGACTCCTACGAGCAGTACTTC. As protein: CASRRDRDSYEQYF.

This clone appeared a single time. The chain is built from TRBV15 and TRBJ2-7; D perhaps matches TRBD1 (6 bases). This CDR3 spans 13 amino acids. V was trimmed by 5 bases and J by 3 bases, leaving 11 bases between them. Germline assignment: CDR1 LNHNV and CDR2 YYDKDF (reference sequence). The CDR3 region has the DNA TGTGCCACCAGCGTCGGGACAAACTACGAGCAGTACTTC. This encodes CATSVGTNYEQYF.

The CDR3 here is CASSRGQGDTGELFF. In DNA form, the CDR3 reads TGCGCCAGCAGCCGGGGACAGGGGGACACCGGGGAGCTGTTTTTT. The V and J genes are TRBV4-3 and TRBJ2-2; 11 bases agree with TRBD1. This CDR3 contains 15 residues. CDR1 is LGHNA and CDR2 is YSLEER in the germline V gene. Losses at the gene ends were 4 bases for V and 3 bases for J; bases not matched to a gene: 1.

The rearrangement joins TRBV7-3 to TRBJ1-2; D gene ambiguous. This CDR3 comprises 14 residues. V lost 5 bases to trimming and J lost 6 bases, with 16 bases between them. The germline CDR1 and CDR2 sequences are SGHTA and FQGTGA. This chain's CDR3 is CASSRREGSDGYTF. The CDR3, as DNA: TGTGCCAGCAGCCGGAGAGAGGGTTCCGATGGCTACACCTTC.

About this clone itself: Compared with germline, one end of the junction differs, possibly owing to a read error. This sequence joins TRBV7-9 and TRBJ2-2; D is ambiguous. Germline V CDR1 and CDR2: SEHNR, FQNEAQ (reference sequence). The CDR3 loop spans 12 amino acids. The CDR3 DNA follows: TGTTCCAGCAGCCCGTCCTCCGGGGAGCTGTTTTTT. Translating gives CSSSPSSGELFF.

CDR3 nucleotides: TGTGCCAGCAGCCAAGCACCCCGAGGCGGGACGGGTTACAATGAGCAGTTCTTC. This translates into CASSQAPRGGTGYNEQFF. The V call is TRBV4-2, the J call TRBJ2-1, with a weak D call TRBD2 (6 bases). Germline V CDR1 and CDR2: LGHNA, YNFKEQ. The CDR3 is 18 amino acids. Trimming took off 1 base at V and 4 bases at J, with 20 bases between the two ends.

In its sample, this clone was seen a few times. The chain couples TRBV6-6 to TRBJ2-2; 11 positions agree with TRBD2. The CDR3 runs to 16 residues. Germline V CDR1 and CDR2: MNHNY, SVGAGI (reference sequence). J gave up 1 base and V 4 bases, and 2 bases lay outside the gene matches. CDR3 DNA sequence: TGTGCCAGCAGTTCGACTAGCGGGGTGAACACCGGGGAGCTGTTTTTT. This sequence encodes CASSSTSGVNTGELFF.

The chain carries TRBV9 and TRBJ1-1; TRBD1 matches 10 bases. V lost 3 bases to trimming and J lost 1 base; unmatched junction nucleotides: 6. The CDR3 length is 16 residues. CDR1 SGDLS and CDR2 YYNGEE come from the germline V gene. The CDR3 DNA follows: TGTGCCAGCAGCGCGGCTCGGGACAGGGGGAACACTGAAGCTTTCTTT. Amino acids: CASSAARDRGNTEAFF.

The V call is TRBV7-2, the J call TRBJ1-2; 8 positions agree with TRBD1. V shed 1 base, J shed 8 bases, and the junction held 6 bases outside the gene matches. The CDR3 loop spans 14 amino acids. Germline values: CDR1 SGHTA, CDR2 FQGNSA. CDR3 region: CASSLGGRGQGYTF. In DNA, the CDR3 is TGTGCCAGCAGCTTAGGGGGCAGGGGGCAAGGCTACACCTTC.

As to this clone: The junction does not match germline at one end; this may be a read error. This chain connects TRBV6-6 to TRBJ1-6; D is unresolved. In germline, CDR1 is MNHNY, CDR2 SVGAGI (reference sequence). This CDR3 contains 15 residues. In DNA, the CDR3 is TGTGCCAGCAGTTACTCGAGATCCGGGTTATCACCCCCCCACTTT. It translates to CASSYSRSGLSPPHF.

The V and J genes are TRBV28 and TRBJ1-1, with D maybe TRBD1 (6 bases). The CDR3 covers 13 residues. Germline assignment: CDR1 MDHEN and CDR2 SYDVKM. The ends were cut back, 9 bases at V and 1 base at J, with 12 bases in the middle. CDR3 sequence reads: CASRGQRNTEAFF. As DNA, the CDR3 is TGTGCCAGTCGCGGACAGAGGAACACTGAAGCTTTCTTT.

The rearrangement uses TRBV19 and TRBJ2-7; D perhaps matches TRBD2 (5 bases). This CDR3 is 15 amino acids long. CDR1 is LNHDA and CDR2 is SQIVND in the germline V gene (reference sequence). The V gene lost 2 bases and the J gene lost 0 bases, with 11 bases spanning the gap. The CDR3 DNA reads as TGTGCCAGTAGTATAAAACGGGGTAGCTCCTACGAGCAGTACTTC. Protein product: CASSIKRGSSYEQYF.

The chain uses TRBV28 and TRBJ2-7, with TRBD2 identical over 7 bases. This CDR3 spans 15 amino acids. V dropped 2 bases and J dropped 2; count of bases not matched to a gene: 6. CDR1 is MDHEN, CDR2 SYDVKM, per germline. The chain's CDR3 is CASSLRRLAAYEQYF. Written as DNA, the CDR3 is TGTGCCAGCAGTTTACGTAGGCTAGCGGCCTACGAGCAGTACTTC.

The rearrangement joins TRBV7-6 to TRBJ1-2, with TRBD1 identical over 10 bases. The J segment lost 7 bases and the V segment lost 6 bases, leaving 8 bases of the junction unmatched. This CDR3 comprises 14 residues. Looked up from germline, CDR1 is SGHVS and CDR2 is FNYEAQ. The CDR3 is CASSRIGTGVGYTF. The CDR3, as DNA: TGTGCCAGCAGTCGGATTGGGACAGGGGTTGGCTACACCTTC.